This paragraph reports one T cell receptor beta chain. Donors had no recently reported acute infections or vaccinations and were HIV-negative. Nashville, Tennessee was home to all donors, who were Caucasian adults. Germline V CDR1 and CDR2: DFQATT, SNEGSKA (reference sequence). V was shortened by 1 base and J by 7 bases, with 7 bases between the two germline ends. The CDR3 consists of 11 residues. The entry originates in a study of shared clonotypes between healthy human individuals. The assay was carried out at the deep level. The table came from immunoSEQ multiplex PCR; TCRdb's copy has only in-frame clones and leaves some out. In the table there are about 500,000 clones, roughly four fifths of which are singletons.

This chain links TRBV20-1 with TRBJ1-2; D may be TRBD1 (5 bases). The TCR was taken from a woman between 40 and 50 years old in good health. Some clones in this sample may be carry-over from other donors' samples. Sequenced input: PBMCs. The CDR3 loop reads CSARGTPGYTF. Here the CDR3 DNA reads TGCAGTGCTAGAGGGACACCTGGCTACACCTTC.